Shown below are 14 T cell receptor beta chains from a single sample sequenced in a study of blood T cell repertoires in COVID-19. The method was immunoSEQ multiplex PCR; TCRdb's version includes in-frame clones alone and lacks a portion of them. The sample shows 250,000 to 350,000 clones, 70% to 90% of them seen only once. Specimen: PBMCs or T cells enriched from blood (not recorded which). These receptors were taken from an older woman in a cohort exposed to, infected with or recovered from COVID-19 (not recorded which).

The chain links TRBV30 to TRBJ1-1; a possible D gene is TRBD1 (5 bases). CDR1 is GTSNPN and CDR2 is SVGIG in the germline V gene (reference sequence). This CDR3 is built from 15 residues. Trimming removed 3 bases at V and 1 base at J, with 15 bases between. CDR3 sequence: CAWREPGLQNTEAFF. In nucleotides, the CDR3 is TGTGCCTGGAGAGAACCGGGACTCCAGAACACTGAAGCTTTCTTT.

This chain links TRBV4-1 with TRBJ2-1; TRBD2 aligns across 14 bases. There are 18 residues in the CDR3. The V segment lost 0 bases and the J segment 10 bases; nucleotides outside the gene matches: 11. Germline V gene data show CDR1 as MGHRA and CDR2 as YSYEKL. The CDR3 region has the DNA TGCGCCAGCAGCCAAGAAGCCCCCGGGACTAGCGGGAGTGTGGAGCAGTTCTTC. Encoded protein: CASSQEAPGTSGSVEQFF.

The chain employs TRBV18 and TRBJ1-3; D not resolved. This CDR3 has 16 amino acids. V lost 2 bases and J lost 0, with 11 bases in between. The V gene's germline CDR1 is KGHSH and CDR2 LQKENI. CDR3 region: CASSPDTRHSGNTIYF. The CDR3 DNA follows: TGTGCCAGCTCACCAGACACCCGACACTCTGGAAACACCATATATTTT.

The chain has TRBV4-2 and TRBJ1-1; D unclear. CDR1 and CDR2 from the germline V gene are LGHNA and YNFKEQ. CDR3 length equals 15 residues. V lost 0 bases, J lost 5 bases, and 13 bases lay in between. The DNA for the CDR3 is TGTGCCAGCAGCCAAGATGGGCGGGGAGGTACTGAAGCTTTCTTT. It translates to CASSQDGRGGTEAFF.

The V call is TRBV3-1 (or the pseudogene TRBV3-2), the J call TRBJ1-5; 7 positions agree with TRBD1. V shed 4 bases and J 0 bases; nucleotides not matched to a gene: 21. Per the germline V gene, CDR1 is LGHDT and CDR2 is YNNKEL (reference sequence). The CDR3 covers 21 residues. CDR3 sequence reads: CASSPSQHRGANPYSNQPQHF. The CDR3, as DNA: TGTGCCAGCAGCCCTAGCCAACACAGGGGCGCCAATCCCTATAGCAATCAGCCCCAGCATTTT.

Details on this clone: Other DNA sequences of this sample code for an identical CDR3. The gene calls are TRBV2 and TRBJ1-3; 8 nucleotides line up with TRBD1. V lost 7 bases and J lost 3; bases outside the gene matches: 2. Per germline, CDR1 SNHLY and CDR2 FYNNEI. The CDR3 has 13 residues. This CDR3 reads CASIDRGGNTIYF. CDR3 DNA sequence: TGTGCCAGCATTGACAGGGGTGGAAACACCATATATTTT.

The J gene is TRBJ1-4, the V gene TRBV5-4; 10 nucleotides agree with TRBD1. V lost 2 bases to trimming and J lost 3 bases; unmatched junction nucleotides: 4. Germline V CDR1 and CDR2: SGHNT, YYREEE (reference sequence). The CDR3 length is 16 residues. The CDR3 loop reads CASSFGQGGSNEKLFF. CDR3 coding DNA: TGTGCCAGCAGCTTCGGACAGGGGGGGTCTAATGAAAAACTGTTTTTT.

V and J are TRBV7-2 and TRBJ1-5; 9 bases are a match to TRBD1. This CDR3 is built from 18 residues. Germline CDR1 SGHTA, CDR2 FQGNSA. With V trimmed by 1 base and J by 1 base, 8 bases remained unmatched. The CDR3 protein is CASSLVAFGQGSNQPQHF. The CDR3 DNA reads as TGTGCCAGCAGCTTAGTGGCCTTTGGACAGGGGAGCAATCAGCCCCAGCATTTT.

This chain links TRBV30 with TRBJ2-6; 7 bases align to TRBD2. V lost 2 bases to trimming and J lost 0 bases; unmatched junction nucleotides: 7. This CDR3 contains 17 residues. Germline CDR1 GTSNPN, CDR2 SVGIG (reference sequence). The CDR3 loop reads CAWSFLAVYSGANVLTF. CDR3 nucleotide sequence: TGTGCCTGGAGTTTTCTAGCGGTCTACTCTGGGGCCAACGTCCTGACTTTC.

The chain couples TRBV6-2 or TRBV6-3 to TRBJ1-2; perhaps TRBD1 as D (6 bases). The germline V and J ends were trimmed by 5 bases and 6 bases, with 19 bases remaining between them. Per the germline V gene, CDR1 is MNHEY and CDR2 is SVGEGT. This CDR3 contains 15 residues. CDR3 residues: CASSRYRAEGHGYTF. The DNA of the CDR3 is TGTGCCAGCAGTCGATACAGGGCCGAGGGCCATGGCTACACCTTC.

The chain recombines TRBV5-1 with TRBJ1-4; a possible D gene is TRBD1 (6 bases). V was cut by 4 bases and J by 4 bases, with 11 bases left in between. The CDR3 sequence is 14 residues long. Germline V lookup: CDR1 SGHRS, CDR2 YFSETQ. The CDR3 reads CASSPDSFNEKLFF. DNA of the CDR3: TGCGCCAGCAGCCCGGACAGTTTTAATGAAAAACTGTTTTTT.

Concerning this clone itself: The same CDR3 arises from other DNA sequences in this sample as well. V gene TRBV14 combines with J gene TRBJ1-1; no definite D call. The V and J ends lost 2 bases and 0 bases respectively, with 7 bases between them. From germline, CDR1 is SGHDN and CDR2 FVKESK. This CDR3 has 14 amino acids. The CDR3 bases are TGTGCCAGCAGCCAACCAGGAATGAACACTGAAGCTTTCTTT. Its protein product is CASSQPGMNTEAFF.

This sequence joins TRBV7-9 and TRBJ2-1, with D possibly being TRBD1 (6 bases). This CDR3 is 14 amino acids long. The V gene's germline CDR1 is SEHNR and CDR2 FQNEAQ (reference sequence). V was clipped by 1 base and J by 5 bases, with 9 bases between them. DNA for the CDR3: TGTGCCAGCAGCTTAGGGGGGCCGGACAATGAGCAGTTCTTC. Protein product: CASSLGGPDNEQFF. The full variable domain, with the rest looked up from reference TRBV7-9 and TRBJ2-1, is DTGVSQNPRHKITKRGQNVTFRCDPISEHNRLYWYRQTLGQGPEFLTYFQNEAQLEKSRLLSDRFSAERPKGSFSTLEIQRTEQGDSAMYLCASSLGGPDNEQFFGPGTRLTVL.

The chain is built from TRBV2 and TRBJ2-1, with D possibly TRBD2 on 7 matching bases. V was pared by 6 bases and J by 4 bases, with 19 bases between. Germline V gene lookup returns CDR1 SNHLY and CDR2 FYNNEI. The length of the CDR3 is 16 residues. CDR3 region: CASRPVRGRSYNEQFF. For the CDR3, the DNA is TGTGCCAGCAGGCCAGTGCGGGGGCGATCTTACAATGAGCAGTTCTTC. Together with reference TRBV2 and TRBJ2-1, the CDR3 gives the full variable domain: EPEVTQTPSHQVTQMGQEVILRCVPISNHLYFYWYRQILGQKVEFLVSFYNNEISEKSEIFDDQFSVERPDGSNFTLKIRSTKLEDSAMYFCASRPVRGRSYNEQFFGPGTRLTVL.